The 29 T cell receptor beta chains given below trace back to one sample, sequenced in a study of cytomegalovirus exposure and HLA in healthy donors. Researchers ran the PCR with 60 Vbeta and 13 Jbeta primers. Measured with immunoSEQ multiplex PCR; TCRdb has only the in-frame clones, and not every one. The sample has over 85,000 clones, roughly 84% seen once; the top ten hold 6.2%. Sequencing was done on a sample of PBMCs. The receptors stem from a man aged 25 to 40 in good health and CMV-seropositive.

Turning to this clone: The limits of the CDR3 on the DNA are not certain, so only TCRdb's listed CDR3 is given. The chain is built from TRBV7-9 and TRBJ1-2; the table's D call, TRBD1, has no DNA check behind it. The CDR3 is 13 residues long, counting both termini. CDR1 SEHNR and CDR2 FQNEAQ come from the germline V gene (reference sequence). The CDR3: CASSRVGQGSVTF.

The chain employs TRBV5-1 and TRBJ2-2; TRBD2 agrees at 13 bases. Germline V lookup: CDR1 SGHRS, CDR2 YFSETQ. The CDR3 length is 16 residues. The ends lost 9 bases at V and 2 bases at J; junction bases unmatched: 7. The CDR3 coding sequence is TGCGCCACCTCTGGGACTAGCGGGGTTAACACCGGGGAGCTGTTTTTT. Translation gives CATSGTSGVNTGELFF.

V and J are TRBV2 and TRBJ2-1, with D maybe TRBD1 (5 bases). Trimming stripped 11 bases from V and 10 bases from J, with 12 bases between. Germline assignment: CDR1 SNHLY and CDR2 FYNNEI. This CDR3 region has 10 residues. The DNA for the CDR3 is TGTGCCCGTACTCCAGGGGAGCAGTTCTTC. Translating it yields CARTPGEQFF.

CDR3 sequence: CASSLLDSYEQYF. For the CDR3, the DNA is TGCGCCAGCAGCTTACTAGACTCCTACGAGCAGTACTTC. The chain carries TRBV5-1 and TRBJ2-7, with a tentative D call TRBD2 (5 bases). There are 13 residues in the CDR3. The V gene's germline CDR1 is SGHRS and CDR2 YFSETQ. Trimming took 2 bases from V and 0 from J, leaving 6 bases between them.

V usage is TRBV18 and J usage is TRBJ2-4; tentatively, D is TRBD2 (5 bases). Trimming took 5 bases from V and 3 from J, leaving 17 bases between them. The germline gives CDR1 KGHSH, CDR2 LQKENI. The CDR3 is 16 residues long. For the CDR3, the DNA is TGTGCCAGCTCAGCGAGGGCCCCGGATAGCAAAAACATTCAGTACTTC. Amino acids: CASSARAPDSKNIQYF.

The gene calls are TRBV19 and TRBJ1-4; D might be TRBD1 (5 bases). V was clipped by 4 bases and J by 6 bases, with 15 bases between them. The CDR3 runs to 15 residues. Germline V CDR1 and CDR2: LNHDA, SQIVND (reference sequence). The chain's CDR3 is CASSTGRGGHEKLFF. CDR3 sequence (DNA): TGTGCCAGTAGTACGGGTAGGGGAGGACATGAAAAACTGTTTTTT.

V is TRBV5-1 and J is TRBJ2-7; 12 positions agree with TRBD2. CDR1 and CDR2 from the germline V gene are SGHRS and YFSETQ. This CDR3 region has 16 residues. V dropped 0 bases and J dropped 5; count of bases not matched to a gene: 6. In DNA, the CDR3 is TGCGCCAGCAGCTTGGTTGCTAGCGGGGGGGCCCACGAGCAGTACTTC. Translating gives CASSLVASGGAHEQYF.

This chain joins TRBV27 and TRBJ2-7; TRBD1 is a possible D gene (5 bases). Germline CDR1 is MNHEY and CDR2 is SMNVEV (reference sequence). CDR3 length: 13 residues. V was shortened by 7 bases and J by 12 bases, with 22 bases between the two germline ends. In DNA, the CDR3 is TGTGCCAGCATACAGGCAGGTCTGGAAAAGGTGTACTTC. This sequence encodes CASIQAGLEKVYF.

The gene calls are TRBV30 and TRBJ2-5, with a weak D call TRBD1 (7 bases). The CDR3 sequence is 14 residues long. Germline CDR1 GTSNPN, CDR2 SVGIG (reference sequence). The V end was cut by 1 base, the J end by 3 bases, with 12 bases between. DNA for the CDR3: TGTGCCTGGAGTGGCGGCAGGGGGGAAGAGACCCAGTACTTC. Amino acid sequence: CAWSGGRGEETQYF.

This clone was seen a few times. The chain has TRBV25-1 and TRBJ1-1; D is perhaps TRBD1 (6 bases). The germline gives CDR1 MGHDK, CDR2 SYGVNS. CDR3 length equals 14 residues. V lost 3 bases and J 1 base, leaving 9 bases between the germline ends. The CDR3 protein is CASSEGQRNTEAFF. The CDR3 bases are TGTGCCAGCAGTGAGGGACAACGGAACACTGAAGCTTTCTTT.

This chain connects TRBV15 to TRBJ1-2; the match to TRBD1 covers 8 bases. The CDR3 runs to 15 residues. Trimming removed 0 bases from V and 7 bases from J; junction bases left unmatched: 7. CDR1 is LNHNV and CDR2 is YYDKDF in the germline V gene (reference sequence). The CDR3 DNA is TGTGCCACCAGCAGAGATCTGGACAGGGAGGGTGGCTACACCTTC. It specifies CATSRDLDREGGYTF.

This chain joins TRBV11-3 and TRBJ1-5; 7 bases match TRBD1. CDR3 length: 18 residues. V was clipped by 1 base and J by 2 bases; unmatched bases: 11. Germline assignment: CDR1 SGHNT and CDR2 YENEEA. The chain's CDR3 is CASSLGTYRGRGNQPQHF. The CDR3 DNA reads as TGTGCCAGCAGCTTAGGTACATACAGGGGCAGGGGCAATCAGCCCCAGCATTTT.

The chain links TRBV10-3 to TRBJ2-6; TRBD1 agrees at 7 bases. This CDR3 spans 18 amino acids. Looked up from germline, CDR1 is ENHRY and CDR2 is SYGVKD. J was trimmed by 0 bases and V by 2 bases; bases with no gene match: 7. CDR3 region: CAISEPDRPSSGANVLTF. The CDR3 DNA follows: TGTGCCATCAGTGAGCCGGACAGGCCTAGCTCTGGGGCCAACGTCCTGACTTTC.

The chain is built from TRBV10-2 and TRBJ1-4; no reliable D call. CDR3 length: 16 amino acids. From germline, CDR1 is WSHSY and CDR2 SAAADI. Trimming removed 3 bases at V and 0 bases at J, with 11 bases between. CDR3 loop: CASSEGFGATNEKLFF. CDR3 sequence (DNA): TGCGCCAGCAGTGAAGGGTTCGGGGCAACTAATGAAAAACTGTTTTTT.

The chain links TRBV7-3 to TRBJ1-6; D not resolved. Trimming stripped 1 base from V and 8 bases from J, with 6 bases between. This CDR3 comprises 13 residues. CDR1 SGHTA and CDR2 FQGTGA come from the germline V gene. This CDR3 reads CASSLKLDSPLHF. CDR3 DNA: TGTGCCAGCAGCTTAAAGCTTGATTCACCCCTCCACTTT.

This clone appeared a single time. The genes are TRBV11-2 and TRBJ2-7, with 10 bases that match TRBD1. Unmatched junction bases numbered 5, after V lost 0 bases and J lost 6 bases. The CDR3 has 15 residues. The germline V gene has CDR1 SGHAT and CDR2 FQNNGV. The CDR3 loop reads CASSLETGGAVEQYF. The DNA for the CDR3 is TGTGCCAGCAGCTTAGAGACAGGGGGCGCGGTCGAGCAGTACTTC. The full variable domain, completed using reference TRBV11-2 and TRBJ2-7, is EAGVAQSPRYKIIEKRQSVAFWCNPISGHATLYWYQQILGQGPKLLIQFQNNGVVDDSQLPKDRFSAERLKGVDSTLKIQPAKLEDSAVYLCASSLETGGAVEQYFGPGTRLTVT.

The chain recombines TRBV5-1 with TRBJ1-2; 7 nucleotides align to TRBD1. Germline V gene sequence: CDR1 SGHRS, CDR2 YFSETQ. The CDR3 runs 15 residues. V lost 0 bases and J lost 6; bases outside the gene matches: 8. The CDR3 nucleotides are TGCGCCAGCAGCTTGGTGACAGGGCCACGAGATGGCTACACCTTC. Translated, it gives CASSLVTGPRDGYTF. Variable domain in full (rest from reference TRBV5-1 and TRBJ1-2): KAGVTQTPRYLIKTRGQQVTLSCSPISGHRSVSWYQQTPGQGLQFLFEYFSETQRNKGNFPGRFSGRQFSNSRSEMNVSTLELGDSALYLCASSLVTGPRDGYTFGSGTRLTVV.

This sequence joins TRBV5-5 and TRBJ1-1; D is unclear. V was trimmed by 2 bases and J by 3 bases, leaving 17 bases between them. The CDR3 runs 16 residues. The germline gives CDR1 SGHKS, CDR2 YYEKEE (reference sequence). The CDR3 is CASSFQPRGMDTEAFF. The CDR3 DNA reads TGTGCCAGCAGCTTTCAACCCCGGGGTATGGACACTGAAGCTTTCTTT.

The CDR3 DNA sequence: TGCGCCAGCAGCCTGGACGGTCGTTATTCACCCCTCCACTTT. Translated, it gives CASSLDGRYSPLHF. The V call is TRBV5-1, the J call TRBJ1-6; D is uncertain. V was shortened by 4 bases and J by 8 bases, with 13 bases between the two germline ends. Germline V lookup: CDR1 SGHRS, CDR2 YFSETQ. CDR3 size: 14 residues.

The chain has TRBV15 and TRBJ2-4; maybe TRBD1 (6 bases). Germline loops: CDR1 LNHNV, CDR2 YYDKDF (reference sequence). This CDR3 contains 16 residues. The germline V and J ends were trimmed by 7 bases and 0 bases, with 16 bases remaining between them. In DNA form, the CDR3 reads TGTGCCACCAAGGCAGGGGCAACCTTAGCCAAAAACATTCAGTACTTC. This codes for CATKAGATLAKNIQYF.

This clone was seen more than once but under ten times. DNA for the CDR3: TGCGCCAGCAGGATGGGGCAGGCAACTAATGAAAAACTGTTTTTT. Residues: CASRMGQATNEKLFF. The chain is built from TRBV10-2 and TRBJ1-4; perhaps TRBD1 as D (5 bases). Germline V gene data show CDR1 as WSHSY and CDR2 as SAAADI. The V gene lost 6 bases and the J gene lost 0 bases, with 11 bases spanning the gap. The CDR3 sequence is 15 residues long.

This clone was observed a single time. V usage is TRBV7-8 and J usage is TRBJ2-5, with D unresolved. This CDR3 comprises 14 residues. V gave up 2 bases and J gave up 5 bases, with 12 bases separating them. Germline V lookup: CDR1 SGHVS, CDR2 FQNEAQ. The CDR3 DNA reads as TGTGCCAGCAGCTTAATTTCAGGCCCGGAGACCCAGTACTTC. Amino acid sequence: CASSLISGPETQYF.

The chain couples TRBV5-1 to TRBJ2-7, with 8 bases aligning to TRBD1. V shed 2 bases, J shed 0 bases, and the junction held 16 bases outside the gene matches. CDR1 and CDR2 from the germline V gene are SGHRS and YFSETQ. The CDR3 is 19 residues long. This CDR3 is CASSLSRSPGTGFSYEQYF. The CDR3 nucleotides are TGCGCCAGCAGCTTATCCCGGAGTCCCGGGACAGGTTTCTCCTACGAGCAGTACTTC.

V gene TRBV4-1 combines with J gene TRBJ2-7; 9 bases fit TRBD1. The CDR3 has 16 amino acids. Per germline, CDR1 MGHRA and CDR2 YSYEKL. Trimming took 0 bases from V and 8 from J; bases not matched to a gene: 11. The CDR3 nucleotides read TGCGCCAGCAGCCAAGACCTTCGGGGGACAGGGCCAAAGCAGTACTTC. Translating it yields CASSQDLRGTGPKQYF.

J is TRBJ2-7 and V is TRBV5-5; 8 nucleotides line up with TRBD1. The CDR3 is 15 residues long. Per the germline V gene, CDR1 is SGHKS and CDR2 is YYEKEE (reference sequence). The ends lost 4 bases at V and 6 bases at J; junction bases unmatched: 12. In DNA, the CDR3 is TGTGCCAGCAGCGCGACCGACAGGGGCTCTCGCGAGCAGTACTTC. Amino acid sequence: CASSATDRGSREQYF. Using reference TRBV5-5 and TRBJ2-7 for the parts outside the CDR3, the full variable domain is DAGVTQSPTHLIKTRGQQVTLRCSPISGHKSVSWYQQVLGQGPQFIFQYYEKEERGRGNFPDRFSARQFPNYSSELNVNALLLGDSALYLCASSATDRGSREQYFGPGTRLTVT.

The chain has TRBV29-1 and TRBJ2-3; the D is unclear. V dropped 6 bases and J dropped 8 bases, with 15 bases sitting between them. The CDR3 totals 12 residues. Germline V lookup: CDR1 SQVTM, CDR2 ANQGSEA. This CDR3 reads CSVPPLSGTQYF. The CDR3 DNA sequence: TGCAGCGTACCCCCACTCTCCGGTACGCAGTATTTT.

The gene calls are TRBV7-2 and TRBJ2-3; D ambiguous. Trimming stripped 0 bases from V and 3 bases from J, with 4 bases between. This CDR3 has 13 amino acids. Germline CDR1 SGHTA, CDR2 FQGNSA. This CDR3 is CASSLAQTDTQYF. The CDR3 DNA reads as TGTGCCAGCAGCTTAGCCCAGACAGATACGCAGTATTTT.

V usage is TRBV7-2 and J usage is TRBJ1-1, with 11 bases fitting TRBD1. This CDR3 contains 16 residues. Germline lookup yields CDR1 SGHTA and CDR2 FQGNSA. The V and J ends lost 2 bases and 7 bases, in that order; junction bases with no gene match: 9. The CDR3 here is CASSLYHPGTGGEAFF. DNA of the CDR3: TGTGCCAGCAGCTTATATCACCCCGGGACAGGGGGTGAAGCTTTCTTT. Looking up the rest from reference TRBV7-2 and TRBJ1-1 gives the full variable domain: GAGVSQSPSNKVTEKGKDVELRCDPISGHTALYWYRQSLGQGLEFLIYFQGNSAPDKSGLPSDRFSAERTGGSVSTLTIQRTQQEDSAVYLCASSLYHPGTGGEAFFGQGTRLTVV.

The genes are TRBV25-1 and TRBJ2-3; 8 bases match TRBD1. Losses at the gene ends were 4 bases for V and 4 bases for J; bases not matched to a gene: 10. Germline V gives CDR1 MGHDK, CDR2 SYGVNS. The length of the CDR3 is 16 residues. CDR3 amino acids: CASSARTGWAADTQYF. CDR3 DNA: TGTGCCAGCAGTGCCAGGACAGGGTGGGCCGCAGATACGCAGTATTTT.